Here is one T cell receptor (beta chain) with its context. Its antigen is unidentified. PCR amplification relied on 60 Vbeta primers (plus 13 Jbeta primers). Here immunoSEQ multiplex PCR was the method, and the copy in TCRdb shows in-frame clones only, minus some. The table records about 130,000 clones, around two thirds of them present only once. The data derive from a study of cytomegalovirus exposure and HLA in healthy donors. General study points: Later analysis identified a missense DCLRE1C variant that was linked to TCR beta V- and J-gene trimming. An analysis was carried out at a later point. It showed that HLA-associated TCR beta chains were more clonally expanded than equally common non-associated chains. V segments that were indistinguishable, TRBV6-2 and TRBV6-3 among them, were omitted from analysis.

The V gene's germline CDR1 is SGHDT and CDR2 YYEEEE. V dropped 2 bases and J dropped 7; count of bases not matched to a gene: 6. The CDR3 extends over 14 amino acids. Sample: PBMCs. The TCR comes from a human donor in good health. The J gene is TRBJ1-2, the V gene TRBV5-6; 9 bases map to TRBD1. The CDR3 bases are TGTGCCAGCAGCTTTGGGACAGGGTTGTTTGGCTACACCTTC. It encodes CASSFGTGLFGYTF. Drawing the rest from reference TRBV5-6 and TRBJ1-2, the complete variable domain is DAGVTQSPTHLIKTRGQQVTLRCSPKSGHDTVSWYQQALGQGPQFIFQYYEEEERQRGNFPDRFSGHQFPNYSSELNVNALLLGDSALYLCASSFGTGLFGYTFGSGTRLTVV.